This T cell receptor beta chain comes out of a study of identical twins. This clonotype showed up many times. MiXCR, applied by TCRdb to the 5' RACE reads, yields one record per CDR3 protein. Among around 680,000 distinct CDR3 sequences, about 9.4% were seen once, and the ten largest hold roughly 0.9%. Germline V gene sequence: CDR1 LGHNA, CDR2 YNFKEQ. The V and J ends lost 4 bases and 2 bases respectively, with 15 bases between them. The CDR3 length is 15 residues. This same sample was also part of a study on yellow fever vaccine responses in identical twins.

The gene calls are TRBV4-2 and TRBJ2-7; TRBD1 is a possible D gene (5 bases). This TCR was recovered from a woman aged 18 to 35 in good health. What was sequenced was PBMCs. For the CDR3, the DNA is TGTGCCAGCAGCCCACCACGACAGCAAACCTACGAGCAGTACTTC. Translation gives CASSPPRQQTYEQYF.